A single T cell receptor (beta chain) is shown here with its context. Its target is not known. This entry belongs to a study of early T cells in non-severe SARS-CoV-2 infection. About the study: Alpha and beta chains were unpaired, from unsorted whole-blood bulk RNA. General study points: VDJdb matches were skewed toward anti-spike CD8 T cell responses.

V shed 5 bases and J shed 4 bases, with 21 bases lying between them. Germline V lookup: CDR1 SGHVS, CDR2 FNYEAQ. This CDR3 region has 17 residues. Individual cDNA molecules received unique molecular identifiers during library preparation. TCRdb used MiXCR to reprocess the 5' RACE reads, holding one entry per CDR3 protein. Of about 32,000 distinct CDR3 sequences listed, around 5.2% are singletons. The TCR was taken from an adult who was a healthcare worker with PCR-confirmed SARS-CoV-2 infection or an uninfected control (not recorded which). This chain connects TRBV7-6 to TRBJ1-3, with D maybe TRBD1 (6 bases). The sequencing sample was made of whole blood. The CDR3 DNA sequence: TGTGCCAGCAGCGCCTCCGGAGGGGGATTTGGAGGAAACACCATATATTTT. Translation: CASSASGGGFGGNTIYF.